Listed here are 23 T cell receptor beta chains from one sample, sequenced in a study of blood T cell repertoires in COVID-19. Only in-frame clones appear in the TCRdb table, and some are missing; sequencing was by immunoSEQ multiplex PCR. The table lists about 220,000 clones, 82% of them singletons. Sample: PBMCs or T cells enriched from blood (not recorded which). All receptors derive from a woman aged 60 to 75 who had recovered from COVID-19.

The genes are TRBV4-3 and TRBJ2-7, with 7 bases matching TRBD1. This CDR3 is 14 amino acids long. Per the germline V gene, CDR1 is LGHNA and CDR2 is YSLEER. With V trimmed by 0 bases and J by 3 bases, 2 bases remained unmatched. In DNA form, the CDR3 reads TGCGCCAGCAGCCAAGATCGGGACAGCTACGAGCAGTACTTC. It specifies CASSQDRDSYEQYF.

This chain's CDR3 is CASSQHGTPNTEAFF. For the CDR3, the DNA is TGTGCCAGCAGCCAACACGGGACACCGAACACTGAAGCTTTCTTT. The chain combines TRBV14 with TRBJ1-1; possible D gene TRBD1, 6 bases. This CDR3 spans 15 amino acids. V lost 2 bases, J lost 1 base, and 11 bases lay in between. Germline CDR1 and CDR2: SGHDN and FVKESK.

The rearrangement links TRBV19 to TRBJ1-2; no clear D gene. The length of the CDR3 is 14 residues. Germline loops: CDR1 LNHDA, CDR2 SQIVND (reference sequence). The V and J ends lost 3 bases and 5 bases respectively, with 13 bases between them. The DNA for the CDR3 is TGTGCCAGTAGTATCGAGGGTGATCTTTATGGCTACACCTTC. This encodes CASSIEGDLYGYTF. The full variable domain, rest sourced from reference TRBV19 and TRBJ1-2, is DGGITQSPKYLFRKEGQNVTLSCEQNLNHDAMYWYRQDPGQGLRLIYYSQIVNDFQKGDIAEGYSVSREKKESFPLTVTSAQKNPTAFYLCASSIEGDLYGYTFGSGTRLTVV.

The V gene is TRBV29-1, the J gene TRBJ1-2; 8 bases are a match to TRBD1. The germline gives CDR1 SQVTM, CDR2 ANQGSEA. The CDR3 runs 12 residues. The ends lost 5 bases at V and 2 bases at J; junction bases unmatched: 1. The CDR3 protein is CSVQGANYGYTF. CDR3 bases: TGCAGCGTTCAGGGGGCGAACTATGGCTACACCTTC.

The chain joins TRBV4-1 to TRBJ1-2; D is ambiguous. The V end was cut by 1 base, the J end by 1 base, with 7 bases between. The length of the CDR3 is 14 residues. Germline V gives CDR1 MGHRA, CDR2 YSYEKL. The CDR3 spells CASSQGGNNYGYTF. Written as DNA, the CDR3 is TGCGCCAGCAGCCAAGGCGGAAATAACTATGGCTACACCTTC.

The V gene is TRBV2, the J gene TRBJ1-4; D not resolved. V lost 3 bases, J lost 2 bases, and 7 bases lay in between. This CDR3 region has 14 residues. Looked up from germline, CDR1 is SNHLY and CDR2 is FYNNEI. In DNA form, the CDR3 reads TGTGCCAGCAGTGAGTGGCGGACTAATGAAAAACTGTTTTTT. Its protein is CASSEWRTNEKLFF.

The genes are TRBV27 and TRBJ2-1; tentative D call: TRBD2 (5 bases). This CDR3 is 18 amino acids long. V gave up 6 bases and J gave up 6 bases, with 27 bases separating them. CDR1 and CDR2 from the germline V gene are MNHEY and SMNVEV (reference sequence). This chain's CDR3 is CASSSLGGLGRLGNEQFF. For the CDR3, the DNA is TGTGCCAGCAGCTCACTCGGAGGCTTGGGTCGCCTGGGCAATGAGCAGTTCTTC.

This rearrangement joins TRBV21-1 to TRBJ1-2; the tabulated D call, TRBD1, remains unverified against the DNA. TRBV21-1 is tagged as a pseudogene. This CDR3 spans 14 amino acids. In nucleotides, the CDR3 is TGTGCCACCCATTCAACAGGGGGCATCTATGGCTACACCTTC. It codes for CATHSTGGIYGYTF.

This chain links TRBV6-5 with TRBJ1-2; TRBD1 aligns across 12 bases. CDR1 MNHEY and CDR2 SVGAGI come from the germline V gene. V gave up 2 bases and J gave up 6 bases; unmatched junction bases: 4. The CDR3 extends over 15 amino acids. Here the CDR3 DNA reads TGTGCCAGCAGTTACACGGGGGACAGGGGGCATGGCTACACCTTC. Its translation is CASSYTGDRGHGYTF.

The chain combines TRBV10-3 with TRBJ2-5, with 12 bases aligning to TRBD1. The CDR3 spans 15 residues. The V segment lost 3 bases and the J segment 5 bases; nucleotides outside the gene matches: 4. Germline values: CDR1 ENHRY, CDR2 SYGVKD. For the CDR3, the DNA is TGTGCCATCAGTGACCGGGACAGGGGGCAGGAGACCCAGTACTTC. Its translation: CAISDRDRGQETQYF.

The rearrangement links TRBV5-6 to TRBJ1-1, with a tentative D call TRBD1 (5 bases). There are 13 residues in the CDR3. The V end lost 2 bases, the J end lost 4 bases, and 9 bases lay between the germline ends. Looked up from germline, CDR1 is SGHDT and CDR2 is YYEEEE. The CDR3 sequence is CASSFYTGTEAFF. DNA for the CDR3: TGTGCCAGCAGCTTCTACACAGGCACTGAAGCTTTCTTT. Full variable domain (rest looked up from reference TRBV5-6 and TRBJ1-1): DAGVTQSPTHLIKTRGQQVTLRCSPKSGHDTVSWYQQALGQGPQFIFQYYEEEERQRGNFPDRFSGHQFPNYSSELNVNALLLGDSALYLCASSFYTGTEAFFGQGTRLTVV.

This chain links TRBV30 with TRBJ1-3, with D maybe TRBD1 (6 bases). V was shortened by 1 base and J by 7 bases, with 8 bases between the two germline ends. Germline V gene sequence: CDR1 GTSNPN, CDR2 SVGIG (reference sequence). There are 12 residues in the CDR3. CDR3 amino acids: CAWSDRENTIYF. CDR3 nucleotides: TGTGCCTGGAGTGACAGGGAGAACACCATATATTTT.

The chain joins TRBV27 to TRBJ2-5; TRBD2 is a possible D gene (6 bases). V was shortened by 5 bases and J by 1 base, with 11 bases between the two germline ends. Per the germline V gene, CDR1 is MNHEY and CDR2 is SMNVEV (reference sequence). This CDR3 region has 14 residues. The CDR3 sequence is CASSLLATQETQYF. The CDR3 nucleotides read TGTGCCAGCAGTCTCCTAGCGACCCAAGAGACCCAGTACTTC.

The rearrangement uses TRBV4-1 and TRBJ1-1; no clear D gene. Trimming pared 6 bases from V and 1 base from J, leaving 15 bases between. The CDR3 is made up of 15 amino acids. CDR1 and CDR2 (germline): MGHRA, YSYEKL. CDR3 nucleotide sequence: TGCGCCAGCAGGTATACGGTGACACAGAACACTGAAGCTTTCTTT. Its protein is CASRYTVTQNTEAFF.

This clone was counted at least ten times. J is TRBJ1-4 and V is TRBV5-6; the match to TRBD1 covers 9 bases. J gave up 8 bases and V 4 bases, and 6 bases lay outside the gene matches. CDR3 length equals 14 residues. The germline gives CDR1 SGHDT, CDR2 YYEEEE. In DNA, the CDR3 is TGTGCCAGCAGCACACAGGGGGCAAGCGAAAAACTGTTTTTT. This translates into CASSTQGASEKLFF.

V is TRBV7-2 and J is TRBJ1-6; D perhaps matches TRBD1 (5 bases). CDR1 is SGHTA, CDR2 FQGNSA, per germline. Trimming left V 6 bases short and J 7 bases short, with 13 bases between. There are 14 residues in the CDR3. CDR3 sequence reads: CASRWGQGNSPLHF. The CDR3 DNA is TGTGCCAGCAGGTGGGGCCAGGGCAATTCACCCCTCCACTTT.

The chain uses TRBV29-1 and TRBJ1-1, with D possibly being TRBD1 (5 bases). V was pared by 6 bases and J by 7 bases, with 18 bases between. The germline gives CDR1 SQVTM, CDR2 ANQGSEA. The CDR3 is made up of 13 amino acids. The CDR3, as DNA: TGCAGCGTATTTTCGACCGGGACTAGTGAAGCTTTCTTT. It is translated as CSVFSTGTSEAFF.

The V gene is TRBV7-2, the J gene TRBJ2-3, with D maybe TRBD2 (6 bases). CDR3 size: 14 residues. CDR1 and CDR2 from the germline V gene are SGHTA and FQGNSA. Trimming left V 4 bases short and J 2 bases short, with 10 bases between. CDR3 loop: CASSSWEATDTQYF. CDR3 nucleotide sequence: TGTGCCAGCAGCTCATGGGAGGCCACAGATACGCAGTATTTT.

The chain links TRBV6-5 to TRBJ1-1; 9 bases line up with TRBD1. This CDR3 region has 15 residues. CDR1 is MNHEY, CDR2 SVGAGI, per germline. The V and J ends lost 0 bases and 11 bases, in that order; junction bases with no gene match: 10. In DNA form, the CDR3 reads TGTGCCAGCAGTTACTCAGACGGGACAGGGCCGGGTGCTTTCTTT. Protein product: CASSYSDGTGPGAFF.

The chain couples TRBV6-6 to TRBJ2-5, with D possibly being TRBD2 (5 bases). CDR1 MNHNY and CDR2 SVGAGI come from the germline V gene (reference sequence). The CDR3 extends over 13 amino acids. V dropped 8 bases and J dropped 4 bases, with 14 bases sitting between them. The CDR3 coding sequence is TGTGCCAGCGGATCAACTAGTACAGAGACCCAGTACTTC. Protein product: CASGSTSTETQYF.

This rearrangement joins TRBV12-3 or TRBV12-4 to TRBJ1-2; weak D call: TRBD1 (5 bases). The CDR3 extends over 12 amino acids. The V end lost 6 bases, the J end lost 2 bases, and 7 bases lay between the germline ends. The CDR3 is CASRAGNYGYTF. CDR3 DNA sequence: TGTGCCAGCAGGGCAGGGAACTATGGCTACACCTTC.

This chain uses TRBV9 with TRBJ1-4, with D possibly TRBD1 on 5 matching bases. With 4 bases removed from V and 7 bases from J, the gap between germline ends came to 14 bases. CDR3 length: 14 residues. The germline CDR1 and CDR2 sequences are SGDLS and YYNGEE. DNA for the CDR3: TGTGCCAGCAGCTTCCAGGGCTCAAGTGAAAAACTGTTTTTT. This sequence encodes CASSFQGSSEKLFF. Using reference TRBV9 and TRBJ1-4 for the parts outside the CDR3, the full variable domain is DSGVTQTPKHLITATGQRVTLRCSPRSGDLSVYWYQQSLDQGLQFLIQYYNGEERAKGNILERFSAQQFPDLHSELNLSSLELGDSALYFCASSFQGSSEKLFFGSGTQLSVL.

The genes are TRBV2 and TRBJ2-7; TRBD1 aligns across 11 bases. Germline V gene sequence: CDR1 SNHLY, CDR2 FYNNEI. This CDR3 region has 14 residues. V was pared by 6 bases and J by 6 bases, with 7 bases of the junction left unmatched. The CDR3 loop reads CASRPGTGGSEQYF. Written as DNA, the CDR3 is TGTGCCAGCAGGCCCGGGACAGGGGGGTCCGAGCAGTACTTC. Drawing the rest from reference TRBV2 and TRBJ2-7, the complete variable domain is EPEVTQTPSHQVTQMGQEVILRCVPISNHLYFYWYRQILGQKVEFLVSFYNNEISEKSEIFDDQFSVERPDGSNFTLKIRSTKLEDSAMYFCASRPGTGGSEQYFGPGTRLTVT.